The 31 T cell receptor beta chains below come from one sample, sequenced in a study of CD8 T cells in ankylosing spondylitis. TCRdb analysed the 5' RACE reads with MiXCR anew, one entry per CDR3 protein. This table holds about 350,000 distinct CDR3 sequences, approximately 22% found once. Sequencing was carried out using blood, either unsorted or a sorted T cell fraction (not recorded which). Receptors were obtained from a male donor with ankylosing spondylitis or in good health (not recorded which).

This clonotype was seen only a few times. V and J are TRBV12-3 or TRBV12-4 and TRBJ1-5; D is perhaps TRBD1 (5 bases). The CDR3 runs to 13 residues. The V end lost 7 bases, the J end lost 3 bases, and 10 bases lay between the germline ends. CDR3 in amino acids: CASTRGDNQPQHF. The CDR3 DNA reads TGTGCCAGCACTCGGGGGGACAATCAGCCCCAGCATTTT.

This clonotype was found a few times. J is TRBJ1-3 and V is TRBV10-3; possibly TRBD1 for D (5 bases). With 5 bases removed from V and 6 bases from J, the gap between germline ends came to 14 bases. The CDR3 extends over 14 amino acids. Germline V gives CDR1 ENHRY, CDR2 SYGVKD. The CDR3 spells CAISPGPEENTIYF. DNA for the CDR3: TGTGCCATCAGTCCGGGACCGGAGGAAAACACCATATATTTT.

This clonotype was found a few times. This chain joins TRBV7-6 and TRBJ2-1; 9 nucleotides agree with TRBD2. The length of the CDR3 is 18 residues. Germline V CDR1 and CDR2: SGHVS, FNYEAQ. Trimming removed 0 bases from V and 10 bases from J; junction bases left unmatched: 16. The CDR3 DNA reads TGTGCCAGCAGCTTAGCGCAGGCTAGCGGGGTTCATAGGGGAGAGCAGTTCTTC. This gives the protein CASSLAQASGVHRGEQFF.

The CDR3 reads CSVAKGTGRFNYGYTF. The DNA for the CDR3 is TGCAGCGTTGCAAAGGGGACCGGCCGGTTCAACTATGGCTACACCTTC. The chain couples TRBV29-1 to TRBJ1-2; D possibly corresponds to TRBD1 (5 bases). In germline, CDR1 is SQVTM, CDR2 ANQGSEA. The CDR3 runs to 16 residues. V dropped 4 bases and J dropped 2 bases, with 20 bases sitting between them. Filled out from reference TRBV29-1 and TRBJ1-2, the complete variable domain reads SAVISQKPSRDICQRGTSLTIQCQVDSQVTMMFWYRQQPGQSLTLIATANQGSEATYESGFVIDKFPISRPNLTFSTLTVSNMSPEDSSIYLCSVAKGTGRFNYGYTFGSGTRLTVV.

A few counts support this clonotype. The chain joins TRBV5-1 to TRBJ2-7, with D possibly matching TRBD2 (6 bases). The V end lost 1 base, the J end lost 2 bases, and 16 bases lay between the germline ends. The CDR3 is made up of 16 amino acids. The V gene's germline CDR1 is SGHRS and CDR2 YFSETQ. Here the CDR3 reads CASSLWGDTGPYEQYF. The CDR3 DNA follows: TGCGCCAGCAGCTTGTGGGGGGATACAGGCCCCTACGAGCAGTACTTC.

V and J are TRBV12-3 or TRBV12-4 and TRBJ1-5, with no clear D. Trimming removed 5 bases at V and 0 bases at J, with 5 bases between. There are 13 residues in the CDR3. CDR3 amino acids: CASSPRSNQPQHF. Written as DNA, the CDR3 is TGTGCCAGCAGTCCCCGTAGCAATCAGCCCCAGCATTTT.

This clonotype has only a few counts. The rearrangement uses TRBV29-1 and TRBJ2-3; possible D gene TRBD1, 7 bases. Germline assignment: CDR1 SQVTM and CDR2 ANQGSEA. This CDR3 region has 14 residues. V was cut by 3 bases and J by 3 bases, with 13 bases left in between. Written as DNA, the CDR3 is TGCAGCGTTGACAAGGCAGGGGGGACAGATACGCAGTATTTT. It is translated as CSVDKAGGTDTQYF.

This clonotype was seen only a few times. The genes are TRBV2 and TRBJ2-2; 8 bases match TRBD2. Germline CDR1 SNHLY, CDR2 FYNNEI. J lost 4 bases, V lost 5 bases, and 9 bases had no gene match. The CDR3 length is 16 residues. The DNA for the CDR3 is TGTGCCAGCAGTTACCCGGGACTAGGGTTCACCGGGGAGCTGTTTTTT. Translating it yields CASSYPGLGFTGELFF.

The V call is TRBV5-8, the J call TRBJ1-1, with 10 bases fitting TRBD1. J was trimmed by 5 bases and V by 4 bases; bases with no gene match: 5. Per germline, CDR1 SGHTS and CDR2 YDEGEE. The CDR3 length is 14 residues. The CDR3 DNA sequence: TGTGCCAGCAGCAACGGACAGGGGGGGACTGAAGCTTTCTTT. Its protein is CASSNGQGGTEAFF.

The chain employs TRBV6-1 and TRBJ1-2, with 8 bases aligning to TRBD1. Germline V gene lookup returns CDR1 MNHNS and CDR2 SASEGT. V was clipped by 6 bases and J by 5 bases; unmatched bases: 8. This CDR3 comprises 14 residues. The CDR3 bases are TGTGCCAGCAGGGAGACAGGGGAGCATTATGGCTACACCTTC. Its protein product is CASRETGEHYGYTF.

This clonotype was counted ten times or more. The chain uses TRBV7-9 and TRBJ2-7; D not certain. Germline CDR1 SEHNR, CDR2 FQNEAQ (reference sequence). The CDR3 is 12 amino acids. Trimming pared 5 bases from V and 1 base from J, leaving 6 bases between. The CDR3 loop is CASSTGSYEQYF. The CDR3, as DNA: TGTGCCAGCAGCACTGGGTCCTACGAGCAGTACTTC.

This clonotype turned up a few times. V is TRBV5-1 and J is TRBJ2-1, with 8 positions matching TRBD2. V shed 4 bases and J 7 bases; nucleotides not matched to a gene: 7. The CDR3 loop spans 14 amino acids. Germline values: CDR1 SGHRS, CDR2 YFSETQ. CDR3 protein: CASSTGGGWNEQFF. CDR3 sequence (DNA): TGCGCCAGCAGCACGGGAGGGGGTTGGAATGAGCAGTTCTTC.

In nucleotides, the CDR3 is TGTGCCAGCAGCTCTCCGACGACCGGACAGAAAGAGACCCAGTACTTC. It yields the protein CASSSPTTGQKETQYF. The rearrangement joins TRBV7-9 to TRBJ2-5; TRBD1 is a possible D gene (6 bases). The CDR3 sequence is 16 residues long. Germline V gene lookup returns CDR1 SEHNR and CDR2 FQNEAQ (reference sequence). The V and J ends lost 4 bases and 3 bases respectively, with 18 bases between them.

The rearrangement links TRBV10-3 to TRBJ2-7; 11 bases match TRBD1. The CDR3 loop spans 14 amino acids. Germline lookup yields CDR1 ENHRY and CDR2 SYGVKD. Unmatched junction bases numbered 5, after V lost 4 bases and J lost 6 bases. CDR3 nucleotide sequence: TGTGCCATCAGTGCGGACAGGGGGCTTAGCGAGCAGTACTTC. This codes for CAISADRGLSEQYF.

This clonotype was picked up many times. The chain recombines TRBV5-1 with TRBJ2-3, with D maybe TRBD1 (6 bases). Deletions cut 4 bases from V and 1 base from J, with 13 bases between. The length of the CDR3 is 15 residues. The germline V gene encodes CDR1 SGHRS and CDR2 YFSETQ. The CDR3 loop reads CASSQGQSRTDTQYF. In DNA form, the CDR3 reads TGCGCCAGCAGCCAAGGACAGTCTCGCACAGATACGCAGTATTTT.

This clonotype was counted once. The J gene is TRBJ2-7, the V gene TRBV7-8; TRBD1 or TRBD2 may be the D gene (7 bases each). Germline V gene lookup returns CDR1 SGHVS and CDR2 FQNEAQ. V was trimmed by 7 bases and J by 3 bases, leaving 19 bases between them. The CDR3 covers 15 residues. The CDR3 region is CASTQGGQIGYEQYF. For the CDR3, the DNA is TGTGCCAGCACCCAGGGGGGGCAGATCGGCTACGAGCAGTACTTC.

This clonotype came up a few times. V gene TRBV20-1 combines with J gene TRBJ2-1; D is ambiguous. V dropped 5 bases and J dropped 0 bases, with 20 bases sitting between them. CDR3 size: 17 residues. The germline gives CDR1 DFQATT, CDR2 SNEGSKA (reference sequence). The CDR3 spells CSARGLMETFSYNEQFF. The DNA for the CDR3 is TGCAGTGCTCGCGGTCTCATGGAGACCTTCTCCTACAATGAGCAGTTCTTC.

This clonotype has more than one count but fewer than ten. The genes are TRBV2 and TRBJ2-2, with TRBD1 identical over 7 bases. This CDR3 region has 15 residues. J lost 0 bases, V lost 8 bases, and 6 bases had no gene match. Per the germline V gene, CDR1 is SNHLY and CDR2 is FYNNEI. Here the CDR3 reads CASSPGQTNTGELFF. The DNA for the CDR3 is TGTGCCAGCTCGCCGGGACAGACGAACACCGGGGAGCTGTTTTTT. Full variable domain (missing parts from reference TRBV2 and TRBJ2-2): EPEVTQTPSHQVTQMGQEVILRCVPISNHLYFYWYRQILGQKVEFLVSFYNNEISEKSEIFDDQFSVERPDGSNFTLKIRSTKLEDSAMYFCASSPGQTNTGELFFGEGSRLTVL.

This clonotype has more than one count but fewer than ten. V is TRBV7-6 and J is TRBJ2-1; TRBD1 or TRBD2 may be the D gene (6 bases each). Trimming pared 8 bases from V and 2 bases from J, leaving 10 bases between. Germline CDR1 is SGHVS and CDR2 is FNYEAQ. The CDR3 is 13 amino acids. In nucleotides, the CDR3 is TGTGCCAGCGGAGGGGGGACCTACAATGAGCAGTTCTTC. Amino acids: CASGGGTYNEQFF.

The chain carries TRBV27 and TRBJ2-1; 11 nucleotides agree with TRBD1. The V gene's germline CDR1 is MNHEY and CDR2 SMNVEV (reference sequence). This CDR3 spans 15 amino acids. The junction had 7 bases not matched to a gene; V was cut back by 4 bases and J by 8 bases. The CDR3 region is CASSSRDRGFDEQFF. CDR3 in DNA: TGTGCCAGCAGTTCCCGGGACAGGGGGTTTGATGAGCAGTTCTTC.

This clonotype occurred a few times. The CDR3 sequence: CASSFSTAADTQYF. CDR3 nucleotides: TGTGCCAGCAGTTTCAGTACCGCGGCAGATACGCAGTATTTT. V gene TRBV12-3 or TRBV12-4 combines with J gene TRBJ2-3, with unresolved D. V was shortened by 3 bases and J by 4 bases, with 11 bases between the two germline ends. The CDR3 has 14 amino acids.

This clonotype was counted a few times. This chain links TRBV20-1 with TRBJ1-5; D remains ambiguous. Trimming removed 3 bases from V and 0 bases from J, with 6 bases in between. The CDR3 is 13 amino acids. Per germline, CDR1 DFQATT and CDR2 SNEGSKA (reference sequence). CDR3 sequence (DNA): TGCAGTGCTAGTGCGAGTAGCAATCAGCCCCAGCATTTT. Translated: CSASASSNQPQHF.

V usage is TRBV15 and J usage is TRBJ2-1; TRBD1 might be the D (7 bases). Trimming pared 0 bases from V and 4 bases from J, leaving 16 bases between. This CDR3 is built from 17 residues. Germline-derived CDR1 and CDR2 are LNHNV and YYDKDF (reference sequence). CDR3 amino acids: CATSRDIAGGPYNEQFF. The DNA for the CDR3 is TGTGCCACCAGCAGAGATATCGCAGGGGGGCCGTACAATGAGCAGTTCTTC. The entire variable domain, with the rest obtained from reference TRBV15 and TRBJ2-1, is as follows: DAMVIQNPRYQVTQFGKPVTLSCSQTLNHNVMYWYQQKSSQAPKLLFHYYDKDFNNEADTPDNFQSRRPNTSFCFLDIRSPGLGDTAMYLCATSRDIAGGPYNEQFFGPGTRLTVL.

The J gene is TRBJ2-1, the V gene TRBV6-6; no definite D call. Between the trimmed V and J ends, which lost 0 bases and 10 bases, there was a span of 10 bases. CDR1 is MNHNY, CDR2 SVGAGI, per germline (reference sequence). This CDR3 has 13 residues. CDR3 in DNA: TGTGCCAGCAGTTACTCGAACTGGCAAGAGCAGTTCTTC. This codes for CASSYSNWQEQFF.

This clonotype was found a few times. The gene calls are TRBV7-9 and TRBJ1-1, with 11 bases aligning to TRBD1. Germline lookup yields CDR1 SEHNR and CDR2 FQNEAQ (reference sequence). The J segment lost 0 bases and the V segment lost 5 bases, leaving 2 bases of the junction unmatched. This CDR3 is built from 15 residues. The CDR3 here is CASSMGQGVNTEAFF. The CDR3 DNA reads as TGTGCCAGCAGCATGGGACAGGGGGTGAACACTGAAGCTTTCTTT.

In this sample, this clonotype turned up many times. The chain links TRBV12-3 or TRBV12-4 to TRBJ2-5, with TRBD2 matching over 14 bases. With 4 bases clipped from V and 4 bases from J, the junction kept 2 bases outside the gene matches. The CDR3 has 15 residues. CDR3 loop: CASSSGTSGGETQYF. In DNA form, the CDR3 reads TGTGCCAGCAGTTCTGGGACTAGCGGGGGAGAGACCCAGTACTTC.

This rearrangement joins TRBV29-1 to TRBJ2-7; D gene unclear. The length of the CDR3 is 13 residues. Per germline, CDR1 SQVTM and CDR2 ANQGSEA. V lost 5 bases and J 2 bases, leaving 13 bases between the germline ends. Written as DNA, the CDR3 is TGCAGCGTTTGGGCAGGTGGGACCTACGAGCAGTACTTC. Amino acids: CSVWAGGTYEQYF.

The chain links TRBV6-6 to TRBJ2-5, with a weak D call TRBD1 (6 bases). Trimming shortened V by 2 bases and J by 7 bases, and 11 bases separated the two germline ends. The CDR3 runs 13 residues. Germline loops: CDR1 MNHNY, CDR2 SVGAGI (reference sequence). The CDR3 is CASSYRGSGTQYF. CDR3 nucleotides: TGTGCCAGCAGTTACAGGGGGTCGGGGACCCAGTACTTC.

The rearrangement uses TRBV12-3 or TRBV12-4 and TRBJ2-3, with D hard to call. Trimming took 6 bases from V and 4 from J, leaving 17 bases between them. The CDR3 length is 15 residues. CDR3 in DNA: TGTGCCAGCAGCAACCGGGCCCCGGTTGCAGATACGCAGTATTTT. It codes for CASSNRAPVADTQYF.

This clonotype was detected a few times. CDR3 sequence (DNA): TGTGCCAGCAGCTTAGAAACTGGGGGGGAGACCCAGTACTTC. Translating gives CASSLETGGETQYF. The gene calls are TRBV11-2 and TRBJ2-5, with D maybe TRBD2 (6 bases). Trimming took 0 bases from V and 5 from J, leaving 10 bases between them. The CDR3 loop spans 14 amino acids. CDR1 is SGHAT and CDR2 is FQNNGV in the germline V gene.

This clonotype was detected only a few times. This chain links TRBV24-1 with TRBJ2-3, with TRBD2 as a possible D gene (6 bases). In germline, CDR1 is KGHDR, CDR2 SFDVKD. Trimming took off 7 bases at V and 3 bases at J, with 10 bases between the two ends. The CDR3 is made up of 13 amino acids. CDR3 in amino acids: CATRKGRTDTQYF. CDR3 bases: TGTGCCACCAGGAAGGGGAGGACAGATACGCAGTATTTT.